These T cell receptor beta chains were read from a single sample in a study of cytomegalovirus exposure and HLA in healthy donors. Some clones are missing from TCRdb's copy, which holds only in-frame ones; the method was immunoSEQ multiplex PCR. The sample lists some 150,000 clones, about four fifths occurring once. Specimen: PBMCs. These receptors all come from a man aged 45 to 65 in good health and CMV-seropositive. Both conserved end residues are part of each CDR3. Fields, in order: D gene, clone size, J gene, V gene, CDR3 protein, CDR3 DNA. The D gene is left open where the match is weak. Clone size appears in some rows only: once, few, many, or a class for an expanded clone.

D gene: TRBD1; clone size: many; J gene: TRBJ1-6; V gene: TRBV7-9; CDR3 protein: CASSSGGTGPSPLHF; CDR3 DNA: TGTGCCAGCAGCTCGGGAGGGACAGGGCCTTCACCCCTCCACTTT
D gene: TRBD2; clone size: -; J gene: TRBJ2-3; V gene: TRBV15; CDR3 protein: CATSLRRTSGTHTDTQYF; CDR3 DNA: TGTGCCACCAGCCTCAGAAGGACTAGCGGGACCCACACAGATACGCAGTATTTT
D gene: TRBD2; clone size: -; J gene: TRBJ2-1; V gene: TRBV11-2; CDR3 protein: CASSLGLAGGYNEQFF; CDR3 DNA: TGTGCCAGCAGCTTAGGACTAGCGGGAGGGTACAATGAGCAGTTCTTC
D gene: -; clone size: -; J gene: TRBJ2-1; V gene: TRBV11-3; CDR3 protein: CASSRGGSNTAQFF; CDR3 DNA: TGTGCCAGCAGTCGCGGGGGCTCTAATACTGCGCAGTTCTTC
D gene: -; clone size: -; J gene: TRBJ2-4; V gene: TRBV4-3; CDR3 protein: CASSQDRGLAKNIQYF; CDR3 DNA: TGCGCCAGCAGCCAAGATCGAGGTTTAGCCAAAAACATTCAGTACTTC
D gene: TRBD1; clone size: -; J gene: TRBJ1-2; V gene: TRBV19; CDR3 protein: CASRLRDRGRESNYGYTF; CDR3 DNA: TGTGCCAGTAGGCTCCGGGACAGGGGGCGCGAATCTAACTATGGCTACACCTTC
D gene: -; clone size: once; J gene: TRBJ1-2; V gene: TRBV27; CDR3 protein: CASSLGSGVGYTF; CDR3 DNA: TGTGCCAGCAGTTTAGGGTCGGGGGTAGGCTACACCTTC
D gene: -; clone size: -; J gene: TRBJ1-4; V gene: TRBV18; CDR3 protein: CASSPSGGDGGEKLFF; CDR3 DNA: TGTGCCAGCTCACCATCGGGAGGGGACGGAGGGGAAAAACTGTTTTTT
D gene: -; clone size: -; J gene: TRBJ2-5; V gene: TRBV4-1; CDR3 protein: CASSQDPSQETQYF; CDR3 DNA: TGCGCCAGCAGCCAAGATCCCAGCCAAGAGACCCAGTACTTC
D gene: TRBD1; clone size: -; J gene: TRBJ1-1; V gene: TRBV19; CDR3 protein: CASRRGQGASRAFF; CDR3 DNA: TGTGCCAGTAGGCGGGGACAGGGGGCATCGCGTGCTTTCTTT
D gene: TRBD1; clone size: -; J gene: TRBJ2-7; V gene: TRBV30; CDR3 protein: CAWSPIRRTGPYEQYF; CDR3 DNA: TGTGCCTGGAGTCCCATTAGGCGGACAGGTCCCTACGAGCAGTACTTC
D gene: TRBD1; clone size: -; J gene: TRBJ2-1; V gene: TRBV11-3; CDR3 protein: CASSSGTGNRDEQFF; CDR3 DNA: TGTGCCAGCAGCTCCGGGACAGGGAATCGAGATGAGCAGTTCTTC